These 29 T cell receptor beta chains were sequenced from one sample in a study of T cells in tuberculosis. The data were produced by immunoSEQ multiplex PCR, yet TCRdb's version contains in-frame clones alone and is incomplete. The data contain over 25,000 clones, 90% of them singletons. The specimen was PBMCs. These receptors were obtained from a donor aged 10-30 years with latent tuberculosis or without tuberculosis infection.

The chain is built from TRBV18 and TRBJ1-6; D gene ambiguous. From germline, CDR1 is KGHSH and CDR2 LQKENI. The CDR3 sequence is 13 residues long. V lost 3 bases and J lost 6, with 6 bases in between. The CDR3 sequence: CASSPTFNSPLHF. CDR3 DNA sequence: TGTGCCAGCTCACCGACTTTTAATTCACCCCTCCACTTT.

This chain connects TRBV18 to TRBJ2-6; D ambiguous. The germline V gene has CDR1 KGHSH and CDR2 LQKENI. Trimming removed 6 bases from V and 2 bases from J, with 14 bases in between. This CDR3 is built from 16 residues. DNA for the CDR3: TGTGCCAGCTCCCCAAATCCGGGTGCTGGGGCCAACGTCCTGACTTTC. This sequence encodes CASSPNPGAGANVLTF.

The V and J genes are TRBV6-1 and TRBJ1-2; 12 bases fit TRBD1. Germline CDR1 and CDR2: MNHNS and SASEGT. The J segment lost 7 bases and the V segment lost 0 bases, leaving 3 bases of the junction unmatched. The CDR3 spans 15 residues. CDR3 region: CASSEAGQGAFGYTF. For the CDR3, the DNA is TGTGCCAGCAGTGAAGCGGGACAGGGGGCTTTTGGCTACACCTTC.

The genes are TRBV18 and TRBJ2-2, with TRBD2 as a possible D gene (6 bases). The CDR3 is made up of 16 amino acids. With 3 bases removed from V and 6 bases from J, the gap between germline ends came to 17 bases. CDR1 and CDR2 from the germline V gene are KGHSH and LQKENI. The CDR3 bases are TGTGCCAGCTCACCCCCGAGTATAGGGACTGCCGGGGAGCTGTTTTTT. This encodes CASSPPSIGTAGELFF.

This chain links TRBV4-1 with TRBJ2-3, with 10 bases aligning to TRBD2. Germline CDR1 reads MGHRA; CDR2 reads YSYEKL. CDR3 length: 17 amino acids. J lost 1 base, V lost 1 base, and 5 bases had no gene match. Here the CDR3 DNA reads TGCGCCAGCAGCCAAGGGCAGCGGGGGGGCGGCACAGATACGCAGTATTTT. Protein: CASSQGQRGGGTDTQYF.

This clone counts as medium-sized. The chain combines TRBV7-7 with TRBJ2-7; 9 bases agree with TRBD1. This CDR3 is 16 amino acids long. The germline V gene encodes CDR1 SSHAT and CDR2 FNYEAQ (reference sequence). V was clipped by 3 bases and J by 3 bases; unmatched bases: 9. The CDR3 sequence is CASSFGTPGQGYEQYF. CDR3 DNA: TGTGCCAGCAGCTTCGGTACCCCGGGACAGGGCTACGAGCAGTACTTC.

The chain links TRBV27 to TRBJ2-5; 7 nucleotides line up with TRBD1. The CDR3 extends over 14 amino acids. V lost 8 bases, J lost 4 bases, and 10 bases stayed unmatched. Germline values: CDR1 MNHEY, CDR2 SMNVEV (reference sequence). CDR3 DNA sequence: TGTGCCAGCCGACTGACAGGGTTAGCAGAGACCCAGTACTTC. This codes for CASRLTGLAETQYF.

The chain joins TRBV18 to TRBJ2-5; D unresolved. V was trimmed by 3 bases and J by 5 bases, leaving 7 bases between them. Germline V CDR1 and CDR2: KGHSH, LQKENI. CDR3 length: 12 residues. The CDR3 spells CASSPLEETQYF. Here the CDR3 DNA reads TGTGCCAGCTCACCGCTGGAGGAGACCCAGTACTTC.

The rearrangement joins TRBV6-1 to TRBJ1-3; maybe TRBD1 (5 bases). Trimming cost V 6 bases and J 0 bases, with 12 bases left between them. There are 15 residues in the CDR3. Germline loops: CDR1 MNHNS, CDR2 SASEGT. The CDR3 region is CASRGGRSSGNTIYF. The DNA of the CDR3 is TGTGCCAGCAGGGGGGGACGGTCCTCTGGAAACACCATATATTTT.

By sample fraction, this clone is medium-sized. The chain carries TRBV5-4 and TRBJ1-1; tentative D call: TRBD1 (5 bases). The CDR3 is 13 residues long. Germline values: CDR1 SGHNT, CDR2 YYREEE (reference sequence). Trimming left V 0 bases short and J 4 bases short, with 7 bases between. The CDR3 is CASSLETGTEAFF. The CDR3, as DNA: TGTGCCAGCAGCTTGGAAACAGGCACTGAAGCTTTCTTT. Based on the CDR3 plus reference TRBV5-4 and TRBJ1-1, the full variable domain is ETGVTQSPTHLIKTRGQQVTLRCSSQSGHNTVSWYQQALGQGPQFIFQYYREEENGRGNFPPRFSGLQFPNYSSELNVNALELDDSALYLCASSLETGTEAFFGQGTRLTVV.

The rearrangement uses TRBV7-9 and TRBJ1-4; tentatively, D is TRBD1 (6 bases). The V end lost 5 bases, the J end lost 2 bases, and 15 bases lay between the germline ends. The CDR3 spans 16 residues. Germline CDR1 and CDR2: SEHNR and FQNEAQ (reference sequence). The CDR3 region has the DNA TGTGCCAGCAGCGCCGCTACAGGGCGGACTAATGAAAAACTGTTTTTT. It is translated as CASSAATGRTNEKLFF.

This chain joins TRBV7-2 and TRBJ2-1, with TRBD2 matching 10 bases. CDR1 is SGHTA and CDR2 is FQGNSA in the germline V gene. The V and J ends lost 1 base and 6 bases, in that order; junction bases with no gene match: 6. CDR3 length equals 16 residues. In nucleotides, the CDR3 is TGTGCCAGCAGCTTAGTAGGGACTAGCGCAGCCAATGAGCAGTTCTTC. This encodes CASSLVGTSAANEQFF.

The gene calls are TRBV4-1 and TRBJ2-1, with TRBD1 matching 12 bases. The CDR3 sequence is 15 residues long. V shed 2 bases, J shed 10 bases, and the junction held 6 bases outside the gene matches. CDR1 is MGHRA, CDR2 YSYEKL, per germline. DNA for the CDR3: TGCGCCAGCAGCCAAACCGGGACAGGGGGCAAGGAGCAGTTCTTC. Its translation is CASSQTGTGGKEQFF.

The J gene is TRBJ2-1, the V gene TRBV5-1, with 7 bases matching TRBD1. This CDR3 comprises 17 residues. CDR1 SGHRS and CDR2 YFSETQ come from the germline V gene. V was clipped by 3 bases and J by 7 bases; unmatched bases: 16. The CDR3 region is CASSSVRRGGVGNEQFF. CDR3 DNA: TGCGCCAGCAGCTCCGTCCGTAGAGGGGGCGTCGGTAATGAGCAGTTCTTC.

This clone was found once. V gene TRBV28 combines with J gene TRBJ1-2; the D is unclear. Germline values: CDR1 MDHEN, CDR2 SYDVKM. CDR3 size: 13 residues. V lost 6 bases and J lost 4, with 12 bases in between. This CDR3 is CASSQKRAYGYTF. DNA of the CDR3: TGTGCCAGCAGCCAAAAGAGGGCCTATGGCTACACCTTC.

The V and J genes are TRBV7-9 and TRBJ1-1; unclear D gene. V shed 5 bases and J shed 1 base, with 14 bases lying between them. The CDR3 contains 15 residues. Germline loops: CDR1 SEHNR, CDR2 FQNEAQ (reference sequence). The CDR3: CASSPQEGGNTEAFF. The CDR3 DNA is TGTGCCAGCAGCCCCCAGGAGGGAGGGAACACTGAAGCTTTCTTT.

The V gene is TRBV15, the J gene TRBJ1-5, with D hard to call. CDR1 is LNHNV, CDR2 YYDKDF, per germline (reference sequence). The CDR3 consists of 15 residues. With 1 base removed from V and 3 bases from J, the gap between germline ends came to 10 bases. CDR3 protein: CATSRGEILNQPQHF. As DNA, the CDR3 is TGTGCCACCAGCAGAGGGGAGATACTCAATCAGCCCCAGCATTTT.

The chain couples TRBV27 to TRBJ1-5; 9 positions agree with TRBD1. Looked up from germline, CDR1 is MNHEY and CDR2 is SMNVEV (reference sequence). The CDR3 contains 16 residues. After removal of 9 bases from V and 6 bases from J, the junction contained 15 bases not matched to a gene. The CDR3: CARRRAGQGLGQPQHF. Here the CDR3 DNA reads TGTGCCAGACGACGGGCCGGACAGGGGTTGGGTCAGCCCCAGCATTTT.

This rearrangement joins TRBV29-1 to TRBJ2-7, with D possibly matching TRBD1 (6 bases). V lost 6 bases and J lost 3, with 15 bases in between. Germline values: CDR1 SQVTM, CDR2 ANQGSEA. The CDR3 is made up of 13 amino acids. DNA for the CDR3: TGCAGCGTATTGAGGACAGCAGACTACGAGCAGTACTTC. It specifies CSVLRTADYEQYF.

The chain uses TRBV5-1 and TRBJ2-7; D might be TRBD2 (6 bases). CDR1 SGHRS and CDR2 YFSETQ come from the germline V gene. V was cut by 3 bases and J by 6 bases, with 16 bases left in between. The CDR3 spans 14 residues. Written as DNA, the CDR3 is TGCGCCAGCAGCTGGACCGGGAGTTCACCCGAGCAGTACTTC. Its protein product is CASSWTGSSPEQYF.

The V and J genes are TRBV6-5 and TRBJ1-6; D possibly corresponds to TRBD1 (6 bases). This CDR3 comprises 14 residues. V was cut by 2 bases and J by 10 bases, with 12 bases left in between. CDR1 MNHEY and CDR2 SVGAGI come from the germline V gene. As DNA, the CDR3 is TGTGCCAGCAGTTACGAAGGACAGTTATCACCCCTCCACTTT. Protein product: CASSYEGQLSPLHF.

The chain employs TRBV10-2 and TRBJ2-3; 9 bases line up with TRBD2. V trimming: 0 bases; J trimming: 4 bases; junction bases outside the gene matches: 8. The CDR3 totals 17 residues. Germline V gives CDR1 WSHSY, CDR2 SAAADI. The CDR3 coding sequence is TGCGCCAGCAGTGAGTCGGCGGCGGCTAGCGGGGCAGATACGCAGTATTTT. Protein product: CASSESAAASGADTQYF.

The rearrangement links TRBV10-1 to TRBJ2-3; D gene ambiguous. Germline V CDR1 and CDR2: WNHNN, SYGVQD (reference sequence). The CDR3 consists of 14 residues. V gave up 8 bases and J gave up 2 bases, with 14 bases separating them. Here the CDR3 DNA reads TGCGCCAGCTCCGACTGGCCCACCACAGATACGCAGTATTTT. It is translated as CASSDWPTTDTQYF.

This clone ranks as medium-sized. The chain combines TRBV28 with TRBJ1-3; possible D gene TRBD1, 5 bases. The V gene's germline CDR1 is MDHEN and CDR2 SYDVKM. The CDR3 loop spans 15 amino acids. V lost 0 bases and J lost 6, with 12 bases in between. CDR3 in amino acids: CASSLWQGGANTIYF. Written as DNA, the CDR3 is TGTGCCAGCAGTTTATGGCAGGGTGGTGCAAACACCATATATTTT.

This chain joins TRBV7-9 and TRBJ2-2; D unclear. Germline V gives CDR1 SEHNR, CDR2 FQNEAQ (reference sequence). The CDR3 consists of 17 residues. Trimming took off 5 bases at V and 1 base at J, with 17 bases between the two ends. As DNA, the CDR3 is TGTGCCAGCAGCCCACAGCCTCTCTCCCAGAACACCGGGGAGCTGTTTTTT. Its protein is CASSPQPLSQNTGELFF.

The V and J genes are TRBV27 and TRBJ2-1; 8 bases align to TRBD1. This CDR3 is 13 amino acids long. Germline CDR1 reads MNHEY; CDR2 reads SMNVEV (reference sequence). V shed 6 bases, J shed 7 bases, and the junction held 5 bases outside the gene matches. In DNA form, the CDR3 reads TGTGCCAGCAGATCAACAGGGGGAAATGAGCAGTTCTTC. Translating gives CASRSTGGNEQFF.

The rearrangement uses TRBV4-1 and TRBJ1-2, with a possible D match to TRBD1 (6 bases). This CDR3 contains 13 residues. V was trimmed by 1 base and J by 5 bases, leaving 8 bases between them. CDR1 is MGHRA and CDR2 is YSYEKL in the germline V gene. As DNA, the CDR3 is TGCGCCAGCAGCCAAGGAGGGGGATATGGCTACACCTTC. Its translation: CASSQGGGYGYTF.

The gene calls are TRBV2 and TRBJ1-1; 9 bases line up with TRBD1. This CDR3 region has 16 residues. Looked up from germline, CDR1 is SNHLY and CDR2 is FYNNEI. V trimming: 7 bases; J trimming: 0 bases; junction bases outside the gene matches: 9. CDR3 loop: CASTPRDRAVNTEAFF. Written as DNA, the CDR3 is TGTGCCAGCACACCACGGGACAGGGCGGTGAACACTGAAGCTTTCTTT.

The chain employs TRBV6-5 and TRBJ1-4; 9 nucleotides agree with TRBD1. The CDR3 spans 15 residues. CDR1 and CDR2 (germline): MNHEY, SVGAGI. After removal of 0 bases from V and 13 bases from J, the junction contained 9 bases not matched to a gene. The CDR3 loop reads CASSYSTGQGNRLFF. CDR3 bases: TGTGCCAGCAGTTACTCGACGGGACAGGGTAATAGACTGTTTTTT.